The present T cell receptor (beta chain) was sequenced within a study of Ad26.COV2.S vaccination and SARS-CoV-2 variants. Data came from immunoSEQ multiplex PCR; TCRdb stores just in-frame clones and leaves some out. The sample carries a few hundred thousand clones, roughly 90% recorded once. The CDR3 is 13 residues long. J lost 10 bases, V lost 6 bases, and 7 bases had no gene match. Germline values: CDR1 SQVTM, CDR2 ANQGSEA. This clone was observed a handful of times. Its antigen remains unknown. Treatment specified: some 19 received Ad26.COV2.S at low or high dose, single or two shots; about 5 received placebo; per-sample allocation not given. Collection of samples fell on day 63 after the first vaccine or placebo injection. Study-wide results and caveats: Comparable non-spike TCR breadth was observed in vaccine and placebo recipients. Placebo recipients showed lower spike-specific TCR breadth than vaccinees. Marked by substantial breadth, spike-specific CD8+ and CD4+ T cell responses were reportedly seen after vaccination.

The starting material was peripheral blood, obtained in a trial of Ad26.COV2.S vaccine versus placebo. The clonotype comes from a person between 18 and 60 years old who received the Ad26.COV2.S COVID-19 vaccine or a placebo. J is TRBJ1-6 and V is TRBV29-1; 9 bases align to TRBD1. The CDR3 loop reads CSVKDRGYSPLHF. DNA of the CDR3: TGCAGCGTGAAGGACAGGGGCTACTCACCCCTCCACTTT. Looking up the rest from reference TRBV29-1 and TRBJ1-6 gives the full variable domain: SAVISQKPSRDICQRGTSLTIQCQVDSQVTMMFWYRQQPGQSLTLIATANQGSEATYESGFVIDKFPISRPNLTFSTLTVSNMSPEDSSIYLCSVKDRGYSPLHFGNGTRLTVT.